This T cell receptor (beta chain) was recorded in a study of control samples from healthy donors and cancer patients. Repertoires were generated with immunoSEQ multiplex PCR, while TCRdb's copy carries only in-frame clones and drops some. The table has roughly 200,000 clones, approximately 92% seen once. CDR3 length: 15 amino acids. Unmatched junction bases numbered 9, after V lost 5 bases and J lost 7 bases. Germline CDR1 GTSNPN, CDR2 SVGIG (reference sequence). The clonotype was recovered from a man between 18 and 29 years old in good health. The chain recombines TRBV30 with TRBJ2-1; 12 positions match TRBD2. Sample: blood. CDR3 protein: CAWSPGLAGVNEQFF. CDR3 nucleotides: TGTGCCTGGTCCCCGGGACTAGCGGGTGTGAATGAGCAGTTCTTC.